A single sample gave rise to the 28 T cell receptor beta chains below, sequenced in a study of radiotherapy plus CTLA-4 blockade in lung cancer. The protocol was immunoSEQ multiplex PCR, while the TCRdb copy is restricted to in-frame clones and leaves out a portion. Among just over 14,000 clones listed, 55% to 80% were seen once. The sequencing here drew on peripheral blood, taken from a patient treated with radiotherapy plus ipilimumab. Source of these receptors: a human donor with non-small cell lung cancer whose response to radiotherapy plus ipilimumab could not be evaluated.

The chain uses TRBV2 and TRBJ1-5; 9 bases fit TRBD1. Trimming removed 5 bases from V and 15 bases from J; junction bases left unmatched: 14. There are 14 residues in the CDR3. Germline lookup yields CDR1 SNHLY and CDR2 FYNNEI. The CDR3 loop reads CASSSTLGTGFSHF. CDR3 nucleotide sequence: TGTGCCAGCAGTTCCACACTCGGGACAGGGTTTTCGCATTTT.

The chain uses TRBV6-5 and TRBJ2-1, with D hard to call. CDR3 length equals 13 residues. The germline CDR1 and CDR2 sequences are MNHEY and SVGAGI. Trimming shortened V by 5 bases and J by 3 bases, and 8 bases separated the two germline ends. CDR3 sequence: CASSKTVYNEQFF. The CDR3 DNA is TGTGCCAGCAGTAAAACAGTCTACAATGAGCAGTTCTTC.

J is TRBJ2-7 and V is TRBV5-4; 8 nucleotides align to TRBD1. CDR1 and CDR2 (germline): SGHNT, YYREEE (reference sequence). This CDR3 region has 12 residues. The CDR3 loop reads CVYGTGYDEQYF. The CDR3 coding sequence is TGTGTCTATGGGACAGGTTACGACGAGCAGTACTTC.

The rearrangement joins TRBV7-8 to TRBJ2-5, with 13 bases matching TRBD2. This CDR3 has 19 residues. The germline CDR1 and CDR2 sequences are SGHVS and FQNEAQ. Trimming removed 5 bases from V and 1 base from J; junction bases left unmatched: 13. CDR3 nucleotides: TGTGCCAGCAGCAACCGCCCCTACTGGACTAGCGGGGGCCAAGAGACCCAGTACTTC. It codes for CASSNRPYWTSGGQETQYF.

By sample fraction, this clone is medium-sized. The rearrangement uses TRBV7-9 and TRBJ1-5, with D hard to call. The CDR3 is 13 residues long. The V gene lost 7 bases and the J gene lost 5 bases, with 12 bases spanning the gap. The germline gives CDR1 SEHNR, CDR2 FQNEAQ (reference sequence). CDR3 DNA sequence: TGTGCCAGCAACCAAAACCAGGATCAGCCCCAGCATTTT. Translation: CASNQNQDQPQHF.

This chain links TRBV5-4 with TRBJ2-7; possibly TRBD1 for D (7 bases). Trimming cost V 3 bases and J 6 bases, with 28 bases left between them. The germline CDR1 and CDR2 sequences are SGHNT and YYREEE (reference sequence). The CDR3 sequence is 18 residues long. CDR3 in DNA: TGTGCCAGCAGCTCAGCCCTTTCCCGACAGGGACTGGAGTCCGAGCAGTACTTC. The encoded protein is CASSSALSRQGLESEQYF.

This rearrangement joins TRBV19 to TRBJ2-1, with 13 nucleotides matching TRBD2. The length of the CDR3 is 18 residues. V was clipped by 3 bases and J by 0 bases; unmatched bases: 5. CDR1 is LNHDA and CDR2 is SQIVND in the germline V gene (reference sequence). The CDR3 DNA sequence: TGTGCCAGTAGTATCCCAAGACTAGCGGGGGGCTCCTACAATGAGCAGTTCTTC. Protein sequence: CASSIPRLAGGSYNEQFF.

This clone was seen just once. The rearrangement joins TRBV10-3 to TRBJ2-1, with 8 bases that match TRBD2. The germline gives CDR1 ENHRY, CDR2 SYGVKD. With 4 bases clipped from V and 5 bases from J, the junction kept 4 bases outside the gene matches. The CDR3 runs to 14 residues. Written as DNA, the CDR3 is TGTGCCATCAGTGTCGCGGGGGGTAACAATGAGCAGTTCTTC. Protein: CAISVAGGNNEQFF.

The chain couples TRBV27 to TRBJ2-2; no definite D call. V lost 1 base and J lost 5, with 8 bases in between. The CDR3 totals 14 residues. Germline V lookup: CDR1 MNHEY, CDR2 SMNVEV (reference sequence). CDR3: CASSLYRSTGELFF. The CDR3 bases are TGTGCCAGCAGTTTATACCGGAGTACCGGGGAGCTGTTTTTT.

The rearrangement joins TRBV10-3 to TRBJ1-1, with 10 nucleotides matching TRBD1. This CDR3 is built from 15 residues. J lost 4 bases, V lost 2 bases, and 4 bases had no gene match. Germline lookup yields CDR1 ENHRY and CDR2 SYGVKD. CDR3 bases: TGTGCCATCAGTGAGATACGGACAGGGGGCACTGAAGCTTTCTTT. It yields the protein CAISEIRTGGTEAFF.

A few counts support this clone. This chain joins TRBV6-5 and TRBJ1-6; TRBD1 agrees at 8 bases. V dropped 8 bases and J dropped 13; count of bases not matched to a gene: 13. The CDR3 length is 14 residues. Germline CDR1 MNHEY, CDR2 SVGAGI. The DNA of the CDR3 is TGTGCCAGCGGCTTAGGACAGGGTAACATCCCCCTCCACTTT. Translating it yields CASGLGQGNIPLHF.

This sequence joins TRBV4-3 and TRBJ1-4, with TRBD1 as a possible D gene (5 bases). This CDR3 region has 15 residues. Per germline, CDR1 LGHNA and CDR2 YSLEER. Trimming removed 1 base from V and 8 bases from J, with 14 bases in between. CDR3 sequence (DNA): TGCGCCAGCAGCCAAGTAGGATCGGGGGAGGAAAAACTGTTTTTT. Amino acid sequence: CASSQVGSGEEKLFF.

The chain links TRBV19 to TRBJ1-5; possibly TRBD1 for D (5 bases). Germline-derived CDR1 and CDR2 are LNHDA and SQIVND (reference sequence). This CDR3 region has 16 residues. V lost 6 bases to trimming and J lost 4 bases, with 19 bases between them. The CDR3 loop reads CASSPNQGDVNQPQHF. CDR3 DNA: TGTGCCAGTAGCCCCAACCAGGGTGATGTAAATCAGCCCCAGCATTTT.

The chain has TRBV10-3 and TRBJ1-1, with D possibly being TRBD1 (5 bases). The ends were cut back, 2 bases at V and 5 bases at J, with 12 bases in the middle. This CDR3 has 14 residues. The germline V gene encodes CDR1 ENHRY and CDR2 SYGVKD. CDR3: CAISEPLEGTEAFF. CDR3 bases: TGTGCCATCAGTGAGCCCCTGGAGGGGACTGAAGCTTTCTTT.

This chain links TRBV7-2 with TRBJ2-3; the match to TRBD2 covers 8 bases. Looked up from germline, CDR1 is SGHTA and CDR2 is FQGNSA. V dropped 5 bases and J dropped 5; count of bases not matched to a gene: 12. CDR3 size: 16 residues. The CDR3 loop reads CASSGRGTSGRDTQYF. CDR3 nucleotides: TGTGCCAGCAGCGGCCGAGGTACTAGCGGTAGAGATACGCAGTATTTT. Together with reference TRBV7-2 and TRBJ2-3, the CDR3 gives the full variable domain: GAGVSQSPSNKVTEKGKDVELRCDPISGHTALYWYRQSLGQGLEFLIYFQGNSAPDKSGLPSDRFSAERTGGSVSTLTIQRTQQEDSAVYLCASSGRGTSGRDTQYFGPGTRLTVL.

The chain links TRBV9 to TRBJ2-1; tentative D call: TRBD2 (7 bases). The CDR3 sequence is 16 residues long. V lost 0 bases and J lost 6, with 16 bases in between. Germline CDR1 and CDR2: SGDLS and YYNGEE. CDR3 in DNA: TGTGCCAGCAGCGTAGATCGAGGGGGGGCAATCAATGAGCAGTTCTTC. This sequence encodes CASSVDRGGAINEQFF.

V and J are TRBV5-1 and TRBJ1-1; D possibly corresponds to TRBD1 (6 bases). This CDR3 comprises 14 residues. The germline V and J ends were trimmed by 7 bases and 5 bases, with 18 bases remaining between them. Germline loops: CDR1 SGHRS, CDR2 YFSETQ. DNA of the CDR3: TGCGCCAGCGGTGCACAGGGAATTACAACTGAAGCTTTCTTT. It is translated as CASGAQGITTEAFF.

This clone has a single count. This rearrangement joins TRBV30 to TRBJ2-1, with D perhaps TRBD2 (5 bases). Trimming cost V 0 bases and J 4 bases, with 13 bases left between them. The CDR3 totals 15 residues. CDR1 is GTSNPN, CDR2 SVGIG, per germline (reference sequence). The CDR3 DNA sequence: TGTGCCTGGAGTGTACGGGGTCGAGTTTACAATGAGCAGTTCTTC. Translation gives CAWSVRGRVYNEQFF.

V gene TRBV6-1 combines with J gene TRBJ2-4, with D possibly matching TRBD1 (7 bases). The CDR3 is 15 residues long. Trimming removed 0 bases from V and 6 bases from J, with 12 bases in between. Germline V CDR1 and CDR2: MNHNS, SASEGT. CDR3 in amino acids: CASSEAGGGGNIQYF. CDR3 nucleotides: TGTGCCAGCAGTGAAGCTGGAGGGGGCGGAAACATTCAGTACTTC.

The chain recombines TRBV28 with TRBJ2-3, with 9 bases fitting TRBD1. This CDR3 comprises 16 residues. CDR1 is MDHEN and CDR2 is SYDVKM in the germline V gene. J lost 2 bases, V lost 2 bases, and 5 bases had no gene match. CDR3 sequence (DNA): TGTGCCAGCAGTTTACTGGGGACAGGGTCCACAGATACGCAGTATTTT. Its protein product is CASSLLGTGSTDTQYF.

CDR3 in amino acids: CASSRDRGGAFF. The CDR3 DNA sequence: TGTGCCAGCAGCAGGGACAGGGGAGGAGCTTTCTTT. The chain carries TRBV6-5 and TRBJ1-1, with 10 bases aligning to TRBD1. V trimming: 6 bases; J trimming: 10 bases; junction bases outside the gene matches: 5. The CDR3 covers 12 residues. Looked up from germline, CDR1 is MNHEY and CDR2 is SVGAGI.

This clone has a handful of counts. The chain is built from TRBV30 and TRBJ2-1; D might be TRBD1 (6 bases). The CDR3 contains 13 residues. The V end was cut by 7 bases, the J end by 10 bases, with 20 bases between. Germline V CDR1 and CDR2: GTSNPN, SVGIG (reference sequence). In DNA, the CDR3 is TGTGCCTTAAACAACCCCGGGACAACCGAGCAGTTCTTC. This gives the protein CALNNPGTTEQFF.

This clone occurred a few times. V gene TRBV6-6 combines with J gene TRBJ2-7, with 9 bases identical to TRBD1. The CDR3 runs to 16 residues. In germline, CDR1 is MNHNY, CDR2 SVGAGI (reference sequence). V shed 2 bases and J 3 bases; nucleotides not matched to a gene: 8. CDR3 in DNA: TGTGCCAGCAGTTACGCGACCGGGACAGGGAACTACGAGCAGTACTTC. Translated: CASSYATGTGNYEQYF.

The chain carries TRBV30 and TRBJ1-4, with D tentatively TRBD1 (5 bases). The V and J ends lost 2 bases and 0 bases respectively, with 7 bases between them. CDR1 and CDR2 from the germline V gene are GTSNPN and SVGIG (reference sequence). The CDR3 runs to 14 residues. CDR3 DNA: TGTGCCTGGAGTATAGGGGCAACTAATGAAAAACTGTTTTTT. It yields the protein CAWSIGATNEKLFF.

This sequence joins TRBV9 and TRBJ1-1, with TRBD1 matching over 7 bases. The germline V gene encodes CDR1 SGDLS and CDR2 YYNGEE. The CDR3 has 15 amino acids. V lost 2 bases to trimming and J lost 1 base; unmatched junction nucleotides: 5. CDR3 nucleotides: TGTGCCAGCAGCGTTTCGGGACAGTCGAACACTGAAGCTTTCTTT. It translates to CASSVSGQSNTEAFF.

This chain connects TRBV6-1 to TRBJ2-3; 9 bases align to TRBD2. CDR3 length: 15 residues. Germline assignment: CDR1 MNHNS and CDR2 SASEGT. After removal of 4 bases from V and 5 bases from J, the junction contained 7 bases not matched to a gene. The CDR3 here is CASSGLAGSRDTQYF. Here the CDR3 DNA reads TGTGCCAGCAGTGGCCTAGCGGGGTCTCGAGATACGCAGTATTTT.

V usage is TRBV7-2 and J usage is TRBJ1-6, with 10 bases lining up with TRBD1. The CDR3 is made up of 15 amino acids. After removal of 5 bases from V and 5 bases from J, the junction contained 3 bases not matched to a gene. CDR1 SGHTA and CDR2 FQGNSA come from the germline V gene. The CDR3 loop reads CASSLGTGDNSPLHF. The CDR3 DNA reads TGTGCCAGCAGCCTCGGGACAGGGGATAATTCACCCCTCCACTTT. Full variable domain (remainder filled in from reference TRBV7-2 and TRBJ1-6): GAGVSQSPSNKVTEKGKDVELRCDPISGHTALYWYRQSLGQGLEFLIYFQGNSAPDKSGLPSDRFSAERTGGSVSTLTIQRTQQEDSAVYLCASSLGTGDNSPLHFGNGTRLTVT.

The J gene is TRBJ2-1, the V gene TRBV2, with 7 bases that match TRBD2. Germline CDR1 SNHLY, CDR2 FYNNEI. The CDR3 consists of 12 residues. J lost 8 bases, V lost 6 bases, and 4 bases had no gene match. The CDR3 reads CASRPGRDEQFF. The CDR3 DNA follows: TGTGCCAGCAGGCCTGGGAGGGATGAGCAGTTCTTC.